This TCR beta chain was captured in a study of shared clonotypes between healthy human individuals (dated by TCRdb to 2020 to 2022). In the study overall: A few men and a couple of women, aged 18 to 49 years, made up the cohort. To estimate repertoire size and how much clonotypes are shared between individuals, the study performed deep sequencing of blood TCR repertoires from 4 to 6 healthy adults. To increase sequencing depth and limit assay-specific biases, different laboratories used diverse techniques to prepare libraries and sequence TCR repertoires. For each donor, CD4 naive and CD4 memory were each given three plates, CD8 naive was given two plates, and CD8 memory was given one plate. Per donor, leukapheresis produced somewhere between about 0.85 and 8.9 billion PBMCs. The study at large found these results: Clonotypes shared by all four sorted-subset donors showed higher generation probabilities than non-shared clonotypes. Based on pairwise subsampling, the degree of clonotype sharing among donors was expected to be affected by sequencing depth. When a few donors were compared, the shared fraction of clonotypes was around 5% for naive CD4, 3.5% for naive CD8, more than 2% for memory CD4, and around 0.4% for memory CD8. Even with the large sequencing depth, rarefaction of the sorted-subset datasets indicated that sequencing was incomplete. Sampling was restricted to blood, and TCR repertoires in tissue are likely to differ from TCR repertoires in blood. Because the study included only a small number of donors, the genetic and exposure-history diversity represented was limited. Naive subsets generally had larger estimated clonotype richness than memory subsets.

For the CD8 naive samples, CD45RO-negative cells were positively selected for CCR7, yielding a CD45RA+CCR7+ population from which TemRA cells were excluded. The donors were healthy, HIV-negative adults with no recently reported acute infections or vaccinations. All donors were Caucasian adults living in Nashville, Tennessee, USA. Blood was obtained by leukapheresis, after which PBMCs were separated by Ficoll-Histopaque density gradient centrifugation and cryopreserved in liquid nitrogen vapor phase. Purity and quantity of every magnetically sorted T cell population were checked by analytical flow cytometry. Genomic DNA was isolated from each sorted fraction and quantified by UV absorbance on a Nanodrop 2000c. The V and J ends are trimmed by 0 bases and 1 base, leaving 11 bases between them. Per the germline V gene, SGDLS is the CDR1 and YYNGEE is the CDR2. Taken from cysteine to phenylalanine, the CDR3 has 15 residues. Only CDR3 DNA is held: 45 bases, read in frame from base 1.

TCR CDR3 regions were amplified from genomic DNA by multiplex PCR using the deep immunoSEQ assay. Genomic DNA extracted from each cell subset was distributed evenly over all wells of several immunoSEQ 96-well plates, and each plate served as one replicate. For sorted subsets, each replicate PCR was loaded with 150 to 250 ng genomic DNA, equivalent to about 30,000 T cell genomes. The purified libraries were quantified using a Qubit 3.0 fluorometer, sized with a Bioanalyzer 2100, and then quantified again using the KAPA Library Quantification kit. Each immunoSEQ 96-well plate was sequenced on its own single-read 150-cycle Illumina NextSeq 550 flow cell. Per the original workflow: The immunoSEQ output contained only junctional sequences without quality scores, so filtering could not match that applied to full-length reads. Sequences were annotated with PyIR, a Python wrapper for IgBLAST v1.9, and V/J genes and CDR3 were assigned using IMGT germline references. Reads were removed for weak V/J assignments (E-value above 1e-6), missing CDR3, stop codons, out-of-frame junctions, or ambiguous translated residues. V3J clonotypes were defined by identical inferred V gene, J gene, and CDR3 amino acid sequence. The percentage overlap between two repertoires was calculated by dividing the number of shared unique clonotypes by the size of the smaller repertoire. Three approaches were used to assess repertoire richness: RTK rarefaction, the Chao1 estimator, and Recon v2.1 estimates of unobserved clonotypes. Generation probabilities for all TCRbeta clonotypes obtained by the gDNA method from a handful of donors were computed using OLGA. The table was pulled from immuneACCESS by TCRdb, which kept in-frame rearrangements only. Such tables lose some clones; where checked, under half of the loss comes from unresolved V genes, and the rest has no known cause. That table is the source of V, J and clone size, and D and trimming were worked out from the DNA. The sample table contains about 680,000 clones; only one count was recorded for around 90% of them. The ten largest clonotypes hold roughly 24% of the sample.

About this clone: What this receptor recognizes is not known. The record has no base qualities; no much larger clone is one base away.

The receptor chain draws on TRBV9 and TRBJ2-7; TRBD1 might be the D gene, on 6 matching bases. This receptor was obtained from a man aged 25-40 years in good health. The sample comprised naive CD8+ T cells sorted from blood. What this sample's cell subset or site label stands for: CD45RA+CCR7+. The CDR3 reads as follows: CASSVGGTPSYEQYF. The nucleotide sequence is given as TGTGCCAGCAGCGTAGGGGGGACACCGTCCTACGAGCAGTACTTC.